This TCR beta chain was captured in a study of immune cell composition in non-small cell lung cancer. Study findings and constraints: About four fifths of squamous and around 34% of adenocarcinoma cases had tumour-associated clones >0.5%.

Assay used: immunoSEQ multiplex PCR; TCRdb lists only in-frame clones, some missing. The repertoire holds about 1,500 clones, with around 77% as singletons. Of note for this clone: Its antigen is unidentified.

The sequenced material came from lung tumor tissue. This sequence originates from a human donor with non-small cell lung cancer.

The CDR3: CASSRRGSGGARTQYF. The CDR3 nucleotides are TGTGCCAGCAGCCGCAGGGGTAGCGGGGGGGCGCGGACGCAGTATTTT. The rearrangement uses TRBV11-1 and TRBJ2-3, with TRBD2 matching 11 bases. CDR3 size: 16 residues. Germline loops: CDR1 SGHAT, CDR2 FQDESV (reference sequence). J lost 9 bases, V lost 5 bases, and 13 bases had no gene match.